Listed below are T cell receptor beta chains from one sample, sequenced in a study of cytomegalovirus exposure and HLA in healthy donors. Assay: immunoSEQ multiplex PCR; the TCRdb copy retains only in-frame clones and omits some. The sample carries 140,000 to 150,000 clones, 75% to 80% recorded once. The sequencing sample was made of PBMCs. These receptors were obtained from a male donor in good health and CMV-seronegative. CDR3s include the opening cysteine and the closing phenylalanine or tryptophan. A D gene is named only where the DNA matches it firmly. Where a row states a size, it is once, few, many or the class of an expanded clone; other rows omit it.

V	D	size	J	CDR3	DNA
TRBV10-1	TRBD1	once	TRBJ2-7	CASSESGDRPNF	TGCGCCAGCAGTGAGTCGGGGGACAGACCAAACTTC
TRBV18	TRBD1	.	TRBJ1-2	CASSPGTGGGYTF	TGTGCCAGCTCACCAGGGACAGGGGGCGGCTACACCTTC
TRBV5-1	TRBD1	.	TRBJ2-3	CASSAGQGSTDTQYF	TGCGCCAGCAGCGCAGGACAGGGATCGACGGATACGCAGTATTTT
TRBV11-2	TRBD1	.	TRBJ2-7	CASSLGTGHYEQYF	TGTGCCAGCAGCTTAGGGACAGGGCACTACGAGCAGTACTTC
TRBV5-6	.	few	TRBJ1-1	CASSLSAIRRAFF	TGTGCCAGCAGCTTGAGCGCTATAAGACGAGCTTTCTTT
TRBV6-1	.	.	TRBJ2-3	CASSDRVGHPDTQYF	TGTGCCAGCAGTGATCGGGTTGGTCACCCAGATACGCAGTATTTT
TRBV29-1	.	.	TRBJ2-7	CSVAPGGYEQYF	TGCAGCGTCGCACCCGGGGGCTACGAGCAGTACTTC
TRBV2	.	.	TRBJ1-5	CASSADKTYQPQHF	TGTGCCAGCAGTGCCGACAAGACCTATCAGCCCCAGCATTTT
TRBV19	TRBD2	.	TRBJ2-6	CASLPGGSGANVLTF	TGTGCCAGCCTACCGGGAGGGTCTGGGGCCAACGTCCTGACTTTC
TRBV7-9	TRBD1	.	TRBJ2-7	CASSARTGGGGGEQYF	TGTGCCAGCAGTGCGAGAACAGGGGGCGGAGGGGGCGAGCAGTACTTC
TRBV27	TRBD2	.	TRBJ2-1	CASSSLAGAWNEQFF	TGTGCCAGCAGTAGCCTAGCGGGAGCTTGGAATGAGCAGTTCTTC
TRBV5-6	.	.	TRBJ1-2	CASSLAGRGDYGYTF	TGTGCCAGCAGCTTGGCGGGGAGGGGGGACTATGGCTACACCTTC
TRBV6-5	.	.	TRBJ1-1	CASSYGGALLGAFF	TGTGCCAGCAGTTACGGCGGGGCACTCTTGGGAGCTTTCTTT
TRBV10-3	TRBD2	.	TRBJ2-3	CAISESGRLAWDTQYF	TGTGCCATCAGTGAGTCGGGGAGACTAGCGTGGGATACGCAGTATTTT
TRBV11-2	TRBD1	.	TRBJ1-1	CASSLPGQFTEAFF	TGTGCCAGCAGCTTACCGGGACAGTTCACTGAAGCTTTCTTT
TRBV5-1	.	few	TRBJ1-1	CASSTAGTNTEAFF	TGCGCCAGCAGCACGGCAGGTACGAACACTGAAGCTTTCTTT
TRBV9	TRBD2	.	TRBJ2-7	CASSPSGLAGFEQYF	TGTGCCAGCAGCCCCTCCGGACTAGCGGGGTTCGAGCAGTACTTC
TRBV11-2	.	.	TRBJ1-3	CASSQIASGSYGNTIYF	TGTGCCAGCAGTCAGATCGCCTCAGGGTCTTATGGAAACACCATATATTTT
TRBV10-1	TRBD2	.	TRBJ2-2	CASSGGLAGNTGELFF	TGCGCCAGCAGTGGGGGACTAGCGGGGAACACCGGGGAGCTGTTTTTT
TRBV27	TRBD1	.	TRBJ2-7	CAGSPTGGYEQYF	TGTGCCGGCAGTCCAACAGGGGGCTACGAGCAGTACTTC
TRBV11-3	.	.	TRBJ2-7	CASSSRTNSYEQYF	TGTGCCAGCAGCTCCCGGACTAACTCCTACGAGCAGTACTTC
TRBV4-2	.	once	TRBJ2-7	CASSPPEQYEQYF	TGTGCCAGCAGCCCCCCGGAGCAATACGAGCAGTACTTC
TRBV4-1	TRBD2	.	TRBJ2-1	CASSRRWTSGNEQFF	TGCGCCAGCAGCCGTCGATGGACTAGCGGGAATGAGCAGTTCTTC
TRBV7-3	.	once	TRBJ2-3	CASSLRGGGSGTDTQYF	TGTGCCAGCAGCTTAAGAGGAGGGGGCTCAGGGACAGATACGCAGTATTTT
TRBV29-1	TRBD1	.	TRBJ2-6	CSARQGSSGANVLTF	TGCAGCGCCCGACAGGGTAGCTCTGGGGCCAACGTCCTGACTTTC
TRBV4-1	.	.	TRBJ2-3	CASSPSVRRMTDTQYF	TGCGCCAGCAGCCCGAGCGTGCGGAGGATGACAGATACGCAGTATTTT
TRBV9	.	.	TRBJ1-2	CASSSSGSNYGYTF	TGTGCCAGCAGCTCCTCAGGGTCTAACTATGGCTACACCTTC
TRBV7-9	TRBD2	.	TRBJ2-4	CASSLVGGKNIQYF	TGTGCCAGCAGCTTAGTCGGGGGGAAAAACATTCAGTACTTC
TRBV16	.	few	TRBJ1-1	CASSQYRSKRDTEAFF	TGTGCCAGCAGCCAATATCGCAGCAAACGGGACACTGAAGCTTTCTTT
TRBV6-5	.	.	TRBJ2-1	CASSYGTFGREQFF	TGTGCCAGCAGTTACGGGACTTTCGGACGTGAGCAGTTCTTC
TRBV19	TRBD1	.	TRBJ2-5	CASRDRGRGETQYF	TGTGCCAGTAGGGACAGGGGGCGAGGAGAGACCCAGTACTTC
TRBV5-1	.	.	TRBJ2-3	CASSLPGALPSSTDTQYF	TGCGCCAGCAGCTTACCGGGAGCTCTACCTTCTAGCACAGATACGCAGTATTTT
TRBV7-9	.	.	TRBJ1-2	CASSQSGGRKSGYTF	TGTGCCAGCAGCCAGTCGGGGGGAAGGAAAAGTGGCTACACCTTC
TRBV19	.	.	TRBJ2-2	CATPAGTGELFF	TGTGCCACCCCCGCGGGCACCGGGGAGCTGTTTTTT
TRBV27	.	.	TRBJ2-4	CASSSLSAKNIQYF	TGTGCCAGCAGTTCCCTCTCTGCCAAAAACATTCAGTACTTC
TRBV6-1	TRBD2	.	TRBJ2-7	CASRASGNLANEQYF	TGTGCCAGCCGGGCTAGCGGGAATTTGGCGAACGAGCAGTACTTC